This entry lists 27 T cell receptor beta chains sequenced from one sample in a study of T-cell memory formation after mild COVID-19. In TCRdb, the 5' RACE reads were re-called with MiXCR into one record per CDR3 protein. This sample yields about 290,000 distinct CDR3 sequences, of which about a sixth are seen a single time; 23% belongs to the top ten. The sample comprised PBMCs or a T cell subset sorted from them (not recorded which). The receptors here all came from a man aged 18 to 29 who had mild COVID-19 (a few samples of this study predate the infection). Cell type and time point are not known.

The genes are TRBV20-1 and TRBJ2-7, with D maybe TRBD1 (7 bases). Trimming left V 3 bases short and J 6 bases short, with 18 bases between. This CDR3 has 14 amino acids. Per germline, CDR1 DFQATT and CDR2 SNEGSKA (reference sequence). CDR3 sequence reads: CSASRQGGGSEQYV. Here the CDR3 DNA reads TGCAGTGCTAGTAGACAGGGAGGAGGTTCCGAGCAGTACGTC.

This clonotype has just a few counts. This chain joins TRBV6-1 and TRBJ2-1, with no clear D. This CDR3 contains 11 residues. The V gene lost 8 bases and the J gene lost 8 bases, with 10 bases spanning the gap. The V gene's germline CDR1 is MNHNS and CDR2 SASEGT. CDR3 amino acids: CASWAWDEQFF. DNA for the CDR3: TGTGCCAGCTGGGCATGGGATGAGCAGTTCTTC.

The chain is built from TRBV28 and TRBJ1-2, with D maybe TRBD1 (5 bases). The CDR3 runs to 12 residues. CDR1 is MDHEN and CDR2 is SYDVKM in the germline V gene. Trimming stripped 3 bases from V and 8 bases from J, with 10 bases between. CDR3 sequence reads: CASSFQRGGYTF. The DNA for the CDR3 is TGTGCCAGCAGTTTCCAAAGGGGAGGCTACACCTTC.

The chain recombines TRBV2 with TRBJ2-5, with D unresolved. The V end was cut by 8 bases, the J end by 3 bases, with 7 bases between. The CDR3 length is 11 residues. CDR1 SNHLY and CDR2 FYNNEI come from the germline V gene. Here the CDR3 DNA reads TGTGCCAGCCGACCAGAAGAGACCCAGTACTTC. This encodes CASRPEETQYF.

V gene TRBV27 combines with J gene TRBJ1-5; perhaps TRBD1 as D (5 bases). V was clipped by 3 bases and J by 9 bases, with 15 bases between them. This CDR3 is built from 14 residues. From germline, CDR1 is MNHEY and CDR2 SMNVEV (reference sequence). DNA of the CDR3: TGTGCCAGCAGTTTTGGGGGACCCCATAGGCCCCAGCATTTT. Translation gives CASSFGGPHRPQHF.

This clonotype has more than one count but fewer than ten. This chain uses TRBV3-1 with TRBJ2-3; D is possibly TRBD1 (6 bases). V lost 4 bases to trimming and J lost 4 bases, with 9 bases between them. Germline loops: CDR1 LGHDT, CDR2 YNNKEL (reference sequence). This CDR3 contains 13 residues. The CDR3 DNA is TGTGCCAGCAGCCCCTCAGGGGCAGATACGCAGTATTTT. Its protein is CASSPSGADTQYF.

This sequence joins TRBV7-6 and TRBJ2-1; D is ambiguous. V lost 5 bases, J lost 0 bases, and 11 bases lay in between. Germline CDR1 and CDR2: SGHVS and FNYEAQ. The CDR3 is made up of 15 amino acids. CDR3: CASSPRRSSYNEQFF. CDR3 nucleotides: TGTGCCAGCAGCCCCCGGCGGAGCTCCTACAATGAGCAGTTCTTC.

V gene TRBV6-5 combines with J gene TRBJ1-2; 9 bases match TRBD1. The V segment lost 2 bases and the J segment 8 bases; nucleotides outside the gene matches: 21. Germline V gives CDR1 MNHEY, CDR2 SVGAGI. This CDR3 region has 19 residues. Here the CDR3 reads CASSYPKTPGQGQWGGYTF. Written as DNA, the CDR3 is TGTGCCAGCAGTTACCCGAAAACGCCGGGACAGGGACAGTGGGGAGGCTACACCTTC.

This clonotype was recorded at least ten times. In DNA, the CDR3 is TGTGCCAGCAACCAAGGGCCGGGAGGGTACGAGCAGTACTTC. Translating gives CASNQGPGGYEQYF. The J gene is TRBJ2-7, the V gene TRBV12-3 or TRBV12-4; 8 bases match TRBD2. J lost 4 bases, V lost 7 bases, and 9 bases had no gene match. The CDR3 is made up of 14 amino acids.

This clonotype was picked up a small number of times. The V gene is TRBV29-1, the J gene TRBJ2-1, with D tentatively TRBD1 (6 bases). Trimming shortened V by 7 bases and J by 1 base, and 11 bases separated the two germline ends. The CDR3 runs 13 residues. Per germline, CDR1 SQVTM and CDR2 ANQGSEA. In DNA, the CDR3 is TGCAGCGCAAACAGGGTGTCCTACAATGAGCAGTTCTTC. Residues: CSANRVSYNEQFF.

This clonotype was counted between two and nine times. The V call is TRBV20-1, the J call TRBJ1-4; TRBD1 aligns across 7 bases. The germline CDR1 and CDR2 sequences are DFQATT and SNEGSKA (reference sequence). V gave up 3 bases and J gave up 2 bases; unmatched junction bases: 6. The CDR3 runs to 15 residues. DNA of the CDR3: TGCAGTGCTAGGGACAGGAGGGCGACTAATGAAAAACTGTTTTTT. This codes for CSARDRRATNEKLFF.

This clonotype has just a few counts. The V call is TRBV28, the J call TRBJ2-7, with 9 bases fitting TRBD2. This CDR3 spans 14 amino acids. From germline, CDR1 is MDHEN and CDR2 SYDVKM. Germline trimming cut 6 bases from V and 0 bases from J; bases unmatched to any gene: 3. In DNA form, the CDR3 reads TGTGCCAGCAGGAGAGCGGGGGGCTCCTACGAGCAGTACGTC. It codes for CASRRAGGSYEQYV.

The V call is TRBV29-1, the J call TRBJ1-2; tentative D call: TRBD1 (5 bases). The CDR3 is 11 amino acids. Trimming removed 4 bases at V and 8 bases at J, with 11 bases between. The germline V gene has CDR1 SQVTM and CDR2 ANQGSEA. The CDR3 sequence: CSVVRGNGYTF. CDR3 DNA: TGCAGCGTTGTAAGGGGAAACGGCTACACCTTC.

The rearrangement joins TRBV7-8 to TRBJ2-3; D is unclear. With 0 bases removed from V and 3 bases from J, the gap between germline ends came to 7 bases. The length of the CDR3 is 14 residues. Per germline, CDR1 SGHVS and CDR2 FQNEAQ. The CDR3 bases are TGTGCCAGCAGCTTAGCAGCCGTTACAGATACGCAGTATTTT. It codes for CASSLAAVTDTQYF.

The chain has TRBV5-1 and TRBJ2-7, with D perhaps TRBD2 (6 bases). The CDR3 runs to 15 residues. Germline lookup yields CDR1 SGHRS and CDR2 YFSETQ. Trimming stripped 1 base from V and 4 bases from J, with 15 bases between. The CDR3 DNA reads TGCGCCAGCAGCTTGATGGCCAGGGAGGATTACGAGCAGTACTTC. It translates to CASSLMAREDYEQYF.

About this clonotype: Compared with germline, one end of the junction differs, possibly owing to a read error. The chain is built from TRBV29-1 and TRBJ2-1, with 8 bases lining up with TRBD1. This CDR3 is built from 13 residues. The germline V gene has CDR1 SQVTM and CDR2 ANQGSEA. In DNA, the CDR3 is TGCAGCGTCGAAGGACAGGGCTACAATGAGCAGTTCTTC. It is translated as CSVEGQGYNEQFF.

The CDR3 region is CASSSNSGTGNQPQHF. The CDR3 DNA follows: TGTGCCAGCAGCTCAAACTCCGGGACAGGGAATCAGCCCCAGCATTTT. The chain couples TRBV11-2 to TRBJ1-5; 9 bases are shared with TRBD1. The CDR3 sequence is 16 residues long. J was trimmed by 4 bases and V by 4 bases; bases with no gene match: 8. Germline V CDR1 and CDR2: SGHAT, FQNNGV. Together with reference TRBV11-2 and TRBJ1-5, the CDR3 gives the full variable domain: EAGVAQSPRYKIIEKRQSVAFWCNPISGHATLYWYQQILGQGPKLLIQFQNNGVVDDSQLPKDRFSAERLKGVDSTLKIQPAKLEDSAVYLCASSSNSGTGNQPQHFGDGTRLSIL.

This clonotype has a handful of counts. The chain recombines TRBV5-1 with TRBJ2-3; 12 bases are a match to TRBD2. V dropped 4 bases and J dropped 6; count of bases not matched to a gene: 3. The CDR3 is 14 residues long. Germline V gene sequence: CDR1 SGHRS, CDR2 YFSETQ. Written as DNA, the CDR3 is TGCGCCAGCAGCCCGGGACTAGCGGGCGATACGCAGTATTTT. Protein product: CASSPGLAGDTQYF.

This sequence joins TRBV29-1 and TRBJ2-2; D remains unclear. CDR1 and CDR2 from the germline V gene are SQVTM and ANQGSEA. The CDR3 is 14 amino acids. The germline V and J ends were trimmed by 4 bases and 1 base, with 10 bases remaining between them. The CDR3 nucleotides are TGCAGCGTTGTTGTATGGGAGAACACCGGGGAGCTGTTTTTT. Its translation is CSVVVWENTGELFF.

This chain connects TRBV5-1 to TRBJ1-6; D may be TRBD1 (5 bases). Trimming took off 3 bases at V and 0 bases at J, with 10 bases between the two ends. This CDR3 spans 16 amino acids. Germline V gene sequence: CDR1 SGHRS, CDR2 YFSETQ. The CDR3 loop is CASSSSGNSYNSPLHF. The CDR3 DNA follows: TGCGCCAGCAGCTCCTCAGGGAACTCCTATAATTCACCCCTCCACTTT.

The chain recombines TRBV6-6 with TRBJ1-1; D uncertain. Trimming took off 2 bases at V and 6 bases at J, with 16 bases between the two ends. Germline V gives CDR1 MNHNY, CDR2 SVGAGI (reference sequence). The CDR3 covers 15 residues. DNA of the CDR3: TGTGCCAGCAGTTACCCAACCGGAACGGGCGCTGAAGCTTTCTTT. It is translated as CASSYPTGTGAEAFF.

This chain joins TRBV4-1 and TRBJ2-1; 7 bases line up with TRBD2. The CDR3 has 15 amino acids. Germline CDR1 reads MGHRA; CDR2 reads YSYEKL. V dropped 6 bases and J dropped 2; count of bases not matched to a gene: 7. In DNA, the CDR3 is TGCGCCAGCAGACAGAGCGGGGAACCCTACAATGAGCAGTTCTTC. Translation: CASRQSGEPYNEQFF.

This clonotype came up a few times. CDR3 amino acids: CASSLGAGGNQPQHF. CDR3 DNA: TGTGCCAGCAGCTTAGGGGCTGGGGGCAATCAGCCCCAGCATTTT. The J gene is TRBJ1-5, the V gene TRBV7-9; D call uncertain. This CDR3 region has 15 residues. V was shortened by 1 base and J by 2 bases, with 9 bases between the two germline ends. The germline V gene encodes CDR1 SEHNR and CDR2 FQNEAQ (reference sequence).

This clonotype has only a few counts. J is TRBJ2-1 and V is TRBV6-5, with TRBD1 identical over 8 bases. Germline CDR1 MNHEY, CDR2 SVGAGI. V lost 5 bases to trimming and J lost 6 bases; unmatched junction nucleotides: 6. CDR3 length equals 14 residues. CDR3 sequence: CASSRQGRTNEQFF. CDR3 coding DNA: TGTGCCAGCAGTAGACAGGGGAGGACCAATGAGCAGTTCTTC.

The chain combines TRBV19 with TRBJ2-2; 8 bases fit TRBD1. V shed 10 bases and J 7 bases; nucleotides not matched to a gene: 8. Germline V gene sequence: CDR1 LNHDA, CDR2 SQIVND (reference sequence). CDR3 length: 13 residues. In nucleotides, the CDR3 is TGTGCCACCGCAGCAGGGGGCTTCGGGGAGCTGTTTTTT. Translation gives CATAAGGFGELFF.

This clonotype was seen at least ten times. The chain combines TRBV4-1 with TRBJ2-1; either TRBD1 or TRBD2 may fit D (5 bases each). Germline V gene sequence: CDR1 MGHRA, CDR2 YSYEKL. Trimming left V 4 bases short and J 0 bases short, with 16 bases between. The CDR3 runs to 17 residues. The CDR3 DNA sequence: TGCGCCAGCAGCCGGGACCGCCAGCCTAGCTCCTACAATGAGCAGTTCTTC. Encoded protein: CASSRDRQPSSYNEQFF.

This clonotype was seen ten or more times. V usage is TRBV7-2 and J usage is TRBJ2-3; 7 bases are shared with TRBD1. The germline CDR1 and CDR2 sequences are SGHTA and FQGNSA. The CDR3 extends over 15 amino acids. The ends lost 0 bases at V and 9 bases at J; junction bases unmatched: 9. CDR3 nucleotide sequence: TGTGCCAGCAGCTTAGCGCCTCAGGGGGTCAGAACGCAGTATTTT. This codes for CASSLAPQGVRTQYF. Full variable domain (remainder filled in from reference TRBV7-2 and TRBJ2-3): GAGVSQSPSNKVTEKGKDVELRCDPISGHTALYWYRQSLGQGLEFLIYFQGNSAPDKSGLPSDRFSAERTGGSVSTLTIQRTQQEDSAVYLCASSLAPQGVRTQYFGPGTRLTVL.